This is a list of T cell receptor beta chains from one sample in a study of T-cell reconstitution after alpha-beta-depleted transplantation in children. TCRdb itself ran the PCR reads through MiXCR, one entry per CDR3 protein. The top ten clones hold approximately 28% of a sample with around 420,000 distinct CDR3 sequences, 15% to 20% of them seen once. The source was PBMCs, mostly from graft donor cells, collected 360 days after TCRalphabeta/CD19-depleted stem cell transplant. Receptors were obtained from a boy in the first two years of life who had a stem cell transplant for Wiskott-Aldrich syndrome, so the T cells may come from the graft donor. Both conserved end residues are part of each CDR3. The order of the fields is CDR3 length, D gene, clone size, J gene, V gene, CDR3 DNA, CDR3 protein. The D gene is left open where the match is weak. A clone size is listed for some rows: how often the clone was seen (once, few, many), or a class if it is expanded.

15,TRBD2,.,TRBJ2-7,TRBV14,TGTGCCAGCAGCTCTATCCAGCGGGGGCCCTACGAGCAGTACTTC,CASSSIQRGPYEQYF
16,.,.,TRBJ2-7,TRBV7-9,TGTGCCAGCAGCTTATTTGGGGGTGGGGGTCCCTACGAGCAGTACTTC,CASSLFGGGGPYEQYF
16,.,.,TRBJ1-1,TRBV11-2,TGTGCCAGCAGCTCCCTGGGGGGGGGCATGAACACTGAAGCTTTCTTT,CASSSLGGGMNTEAFF
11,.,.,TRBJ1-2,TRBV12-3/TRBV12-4,TGTGCCAGCAGAACCGGATATGGCTACACCTTC,CASRTGYGYTF
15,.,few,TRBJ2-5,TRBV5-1,TGCGCCAGCAGCTCAGAACAGGGTCCCCAAGAGACCCAGTACTTC,CASSSEQGPQETQYF
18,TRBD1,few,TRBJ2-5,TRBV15,TGTGCCACCAGCAGAGATAGAGCCCGACAGGGGACACAAGAGACCCAGTACTTC,CATSRDRARQGTQETQYF
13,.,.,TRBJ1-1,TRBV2,TGTGCCAGCAGTGTTCGCCCAGGCACTGAAGCTTTCTTT,CASSVRPGTEAFF
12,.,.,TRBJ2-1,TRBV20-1,TGCAGTGCTAGCCGGGACTACAATGAGCAGTTCTTC,CSASRDYNEQFF
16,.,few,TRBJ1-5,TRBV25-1,TGTGCCAGCAGTGACGGTCCAGGAACCAGCAATCAGCCCCAGCATTTT,CASSDGPGTSNQPQHF
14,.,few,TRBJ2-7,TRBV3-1,TGTGCCAGCAGCCAAAGGTGGGACTCCCGGGAGCAGTACTTC,CASSQRWDSREQYF
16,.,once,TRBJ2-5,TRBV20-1,TGCAGTGCTAGAGTTGGGCCCGCGGTAGCGCAAGAGACCCAGTACTTC,CSARVGPAVAQETQYF
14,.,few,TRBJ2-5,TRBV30,TGTGCCTGGAGTCCAGCAGTTCGACAAGAGACCCAGTACTTC,CAWSPAVRQETQYF
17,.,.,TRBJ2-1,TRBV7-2,TGTGCCAGCAGCTCCCCGGTTGTGGGGGCCTCCTACAATGAGCAGTTCTTC,CASSSPVVGASYNEQFF
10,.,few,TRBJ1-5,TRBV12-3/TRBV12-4,TGTGCCAGCAGTTTGGGGCCCCAGCATTTT,CASSLGPQHF
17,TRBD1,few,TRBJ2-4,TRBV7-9,TGTGCCAGCAGCTTAAAGGACAGGCTCCAATCCAGAGCCATTCAGTACTTC,CASSLKDRLQSRAIQYF
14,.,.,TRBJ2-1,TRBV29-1,TGCAGCGTCAATACAGGCCTCTCCTACAATGAGCAGTTCTTC,CSVNTGLSYNEQFF
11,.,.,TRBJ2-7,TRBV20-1,TGCAGTGCTAGTTCCAGGAACGAGCAGTACTTC,CSASSRNEQYF
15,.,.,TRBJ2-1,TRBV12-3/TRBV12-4,TGTGCCAGCAGTTTTGGAGATCTAGTTTACAATGAGCAGTTCTTC,CASSFGDLVYNEQFF
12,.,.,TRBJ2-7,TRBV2,TGTACCATCAGTCGTAAGGGGTACGAGCAGTACTTC,CTISRKGYEQYF
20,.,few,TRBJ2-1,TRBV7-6,TGTGCCAGCAGCTACCATTTCGGGGGGCTCCGGGATAAGTTCTACAATGAGCAGTTCTTC,CASSYHFGGLRDKFYNEQFF
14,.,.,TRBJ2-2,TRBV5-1,TGCGCCAGCAGCTCAGCAAAATTCACCGGGGAGCTGTTTTTT,CASSSAKFTGELFF
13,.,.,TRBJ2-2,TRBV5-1,TGCGCCAGCAGCCGGTGGTACACCGGGGAGCTGTTTTTT,CASSRWYTGELFF
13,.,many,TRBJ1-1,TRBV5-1,TGCGCCAGCACAGAGACGGATAACACTGAAGCTTTCTTT,CASTETDNTEAFF
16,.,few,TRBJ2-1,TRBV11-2,TGTGCCAGCAGCTTAAATCGGGGGCCCACCTACAATGAGCAGTTCTTC,CASSLNRGPTYNEQFF
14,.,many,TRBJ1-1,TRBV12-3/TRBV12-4,TGTGCCAGCAGCTCCCAGGGAACGAACACTGAAGCTTTCTTT,CASSSQGTNTEAFF
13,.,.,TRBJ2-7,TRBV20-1,TGCAGTGCCGTACCCGGGACCCGTCCTGAGCAGTACTTC,CSAVPGTRPEQYF
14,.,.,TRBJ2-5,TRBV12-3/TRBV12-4,TGTGCCAGCAGTTTAAAGGAAGCCCAAGAGACCCAGTACTTC,CASSLKEAQETQYF
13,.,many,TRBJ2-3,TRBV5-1,TGCGCCAGCAGCTTGGGCAGCACAGATACGCAGTATTTT,CASSLGSTDTQYF
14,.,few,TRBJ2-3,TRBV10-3,TGTGCCATCAGGGAGACCCCGACACGAAATACGCAGTATTTT,CAIRETPTRNTQYF
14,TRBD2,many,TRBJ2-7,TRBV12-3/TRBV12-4,TGTGCCAGCACCCTCGGACTAGCGGTCTACGAGCAGTACTTC,CASTLGLAVYEQYF
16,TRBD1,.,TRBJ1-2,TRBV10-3,TGTGCCATCAGTGTGACCCTACCGACAGGGGACTATGGCTACACCTTC,CAISVTLPTGDYGYTF
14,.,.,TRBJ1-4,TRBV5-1,TGCGCCAGCAGCTTGGAACCACAAGAGGGAAAGCTGTTTTTT,CASSLEPQEGKLFF
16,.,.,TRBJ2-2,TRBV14,TGTGCCAGCAGCAAGCCCGGGACATCGAACACCGGGGAGCTGTTTTTT,CASSKPGTSNTGELFF
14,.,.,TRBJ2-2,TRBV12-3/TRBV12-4,TGTGCCAGCAGTTTAGGTGCACCGACCGGGGAGCTGTTTTTT,CASSLGAPTGELFF
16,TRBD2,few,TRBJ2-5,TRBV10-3,TGTGCCATCAGTGCCGGGACTAGCGGGAGGCTGGAGACCCAGTACTTC,CAISAGTSGRLETQYF
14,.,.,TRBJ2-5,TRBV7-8,TGTGCCAGCAGCTTACAGACAGGTCGGGAGACCCAGTACTTC,CASSLQTGRETQYF
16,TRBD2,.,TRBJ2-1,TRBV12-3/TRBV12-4,TGTGCCAGCAGTTTTCACAGACTAGCCGGGTGGGGGGAGCAGTTCTTC,CASSFHRLAGWGEQFF
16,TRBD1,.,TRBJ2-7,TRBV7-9,TGTGCCAGCAGCCCAAAGGACAGGGCCGCCCTGTACGAGCAGTACTTC,CASSPKDRAALYEQYF
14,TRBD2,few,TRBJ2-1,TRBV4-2,TGTGCCAGCAGCCAAGCGGCACTAGCGGTTGAGCAGTTCTTC,CASSQAALAVEQFF
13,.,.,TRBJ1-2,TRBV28,TGTGCCAGCAGTGTCGGGACAAGATATGGCTACACCTTC,CASSVGTRYGYTF
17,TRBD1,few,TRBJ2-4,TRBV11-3,TGTGCCAGCAGCTTAAGGTTGGACAGGGTAGCCAAAAACATTCAGTACTTC,CASSLRLDRVAKNIQYF
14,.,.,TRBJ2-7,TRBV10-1,TGCGCCAGCAGTGAGTCGTTGGCAGCCCATCCCCTGTACTTC,CASSESLAAHPLYF
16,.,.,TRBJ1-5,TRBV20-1,TGCAGTGCTAGAGGGGGGGAGGGACACCGCAATCAGCCCCAGCATTTT,CSARGGEGHRNQPQHF
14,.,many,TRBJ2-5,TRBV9,TGTGCCAGCAGCGTAGGGACGTCTACAGGGACCCAGTACTTC,CASSVGTSTGTQYF
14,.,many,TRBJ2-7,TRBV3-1,TGTGCCAGCAGCCCCGGTTCGGGGGCCTACGAGCAGTACTTC,CASSPGSGAYEQYF
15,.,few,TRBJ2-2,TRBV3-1,TGTGCCAGCAGCCAAGGGCACTCTGGGACCGGGGAGCTGTTTTTT,CASSQGHSGTGELFF
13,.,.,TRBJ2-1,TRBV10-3,TGTGCCATCAGTGGTTCCCCGACAAATGAGCAGTTCTTC,CAISGSPTNEQFF
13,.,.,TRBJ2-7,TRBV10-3,TGTGCCATCAGTGAGGGGACCCCCTACGAGCAGTACTTC,CAISEGTPYEQYF
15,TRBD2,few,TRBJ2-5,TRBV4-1,TGCGCCAGCAGCCACCTAGCGGGGGCACAAGAGACCCAGTACTTC,CASSHLAGAQETQYF
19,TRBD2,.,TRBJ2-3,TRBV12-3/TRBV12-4,TGTGCCAGCAGTTTTGGCCCCCGGCTACTAGCGGGACAGGCAGATACGCAGTATTTT,CASSFGPRLLAGQADTQYF
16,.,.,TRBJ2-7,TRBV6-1,TGTGCCAGCAGTAAAACCAGCGACAGAGGCTTCTACGAGCAGTACTTC,CASSKTSDRGFYEQYF
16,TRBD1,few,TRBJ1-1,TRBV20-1,TGCAGTGCAGGAGGACAGGGGATGTGGCTGAACACTGAAGCTTTCTTT,CSAGGQGMWLNTEAFF